The 26 T cell receptor beta chains presented below share a single source sample, sequenced in a study of CD4 T cells in relation to SARS-CoV-2 and coronaviruses. These receptors' targets are unknown. Profiling relied on immunoSEQ multiplex PCR, and the TCRdb table lists in-frame clones only, not all of them. The table lists just over 35,000 clones, 65% to 80% of them singletons. The sequencing sample was made of memory CD4+ T cells from PBMCs, cultured in vitro. The receptors originated from an adult with COVID-19.

This chain connects TRBV3-1 (or the pseudogene TRBV3-2) to TRBJ1-6, with 9 bases lining up with TRBD1. This CDR3 contains 16 residues. Trimming removed 1 base from V and 10 bases from J; junction bases left unmatched: 8. Germline V gene lookup returns CDR1 LGHDT and CDR2 YNNKEL (reference sequence). The CDR3 loop is CASSQGVQGAGSPLHF. The CDR3 region has the DNA TGTGCCAGCAGCCAAGGAGTACAGGGGGCCGGATCACCCCTCCACTTT.

This chain connects TRBV25-1 to TRBJ2-6; 7 nucleotides match TRBD2. The CDR3 runs 13 residues. CDR1 and CDR2 from the germline V gene are MGHDK and SYGVNS. The trim removed 8 bases at V and 6 bases at J, leaving 4 bases unmatched. CDR3 coding DNA: TGTGCCAGCCTGGGGAGGGAGGCCAACGTCCTGACTTTC. Translated, it gives CASLGREANVLTF.

This clone was seen once. This chain connects TRBV3-1 (or the pseudogene TRBV3-2) to TRBJ2-7, with TRBD1 matching 7 bases. Germline trimming cut 4 bases from V and 5 bases from J; bases unmatched to any gene: 8. CDR1 and CDR2 from the germline V gene are LGHDT and YNNKEL (reference sequence). This CDR3 is built from 14 residues. The chain's CDR3 is CASSRDRAAHEQYF. CDR3 bases: TGTGCCAGCAGCCGCGACAGGGCGGCTCACGAGCAGTACTTC.

This sequence joins TRBV7-9 and TRBJ1-4; D might be TRBD1 (5 bases). The length of the CDR3 is 14 residues. Germline assignment: CDR1 SEHNR and CDR2 FQNEAQ (reference sequence). Trimming left V 6 bases short and J 7 bases short, with 15 bases between. The DNA for the CDR3 is TGTGCCAGCAGTCCCGGGACCGGATTTGAAAAACTGTTTTTT. It specifies CASSPGTGFEKLFF.

V gene TRBV30 combines with J gene TRBJ2-5; 7 bases line up with TRBD1. V lost 0 bases to trimming and J lost 1 base; unmatched junction nucleotides: 2. Germline CDR1 GTSNPN, CDR2 SVGIG (reference sequence). CDR3 length equals 14 residues. CDR3 amino acids: CAWSVGQAQETQYF. CDR3 nucleotide sequence: TGTGCCTGGAGTGTAGGACAGGCCCAAGAGACCCAGTACTTC.

This chain links TRBV4-1 with TRBJ1-1, with D tentatively TRBD1 (6 bases). The CDR3 is made up of 20 amino acids. V dropped 2 bases and J dropped 1 base, with 26 bases sitting between them. Germline CDR1 MGHRA, CDR2 YSYEKL. The CDR3 bases are TGCGCCAGCAGCCAACAAGGGGGGTCCGTGACGTACTCCGGGAACACTGAAGCTTTCTTT. The encoded protein is CASSQQGGSVTYSGNTEAFF.

The V and J genes are TRBV6-5 and TRBJ2-1, with D possibly being TRBD1 (6 bases). This CDR3 is built from 16 residues. V lost 6 bases to trimming and J lost 3 bases, with 18 bases between them. Germline CDR1 is MNHEY and CDR2 is SVGAGI. The CDR3 DNA is TGTGCCAGCAGGTACGCAGGGGCGGACTTCTACAATGAGCAGTTCTTC. It is translated as CASRYAGADFYNEQFF.

This chain connects TRBV28 to TRBJ2-1; 11 bases align to TRBD2. This CDR3 contains 15 residues. CDR1 MDHEN and CDR2 SYDVKM come from the germline V gene. V dropped 7 bases and J dropped 10; count of bases not matched to a gene: 12. The CDR3 sequence is CASTASGRSYGEQFF. DNA of the CDR3: TGTGCCAGCACCGCTAGCGGGAGGTCCTACGGGGAGCAGTTCTTC. Full variable domain (outside the CDR3, taken from reference TRBV28 and TRBJ2-1): DVKVTQSSRYLVKRTGEKVFLECVQDMDHENMFWYRQDPGLGLRLIYFSYDVKMKEKGDIPEGYSVSREKKERFSLILESASTNQTSMYLCASTASGRSYGEQFFGPGTRLTVL.

Only a few counts were recorded for this clone. V usage is TRBV30 and J usage is TRBJ1-1; weak D call: TRBD1 (5 bases). Looked up from germline, CDR1 is GTSNPN and CDR2 is SVGIG (reference sequence). The CDR3 spans 13 residues. Trimming shortened V by 4 bases and J by 1 base, and 10 bases separated the two germline ends. For the CDR3, the DNA is TGTGCCTGGACACGAACAGGGAACACTGAAGCTTTCTTT. Amino acid sequence: CAWTRTGNTEAFF.

V gene TRBV5-4 combines with J gene TRBJ2-7; 9 positions match TRBD2. The ends lost 4 bases at V and 2 bases at J; junction bases unmatched: 4. The CDR3 has 14 amino acids. Germline lookup yields CDR1 SGHNT and CDR2 YYREEE (reference sequence). CDR3: CASSAAGGPYEQYF. In nucleotides, the CDR3 is TGTGCCAGCAGCGCAGCGGGAGGCCCCTACGAGCAGTACTTC.

V gene TRBV5-1 combines with J gene TRBJ2-3, with D possibly being TRBD1 (7 bases). The germline V gene encodes CDR1 SGHRS and CDR2 YFSETQ. The germline V and J ends were trimmed by 0 bases and 5 bases, with 16 bases remaining between them. This CDR3 is built from 16 residues. The CDR3 protein is CASSLDAQGGIDTQYF. Written as DNA, the CDR3 is TGCGCCAGCAGCTTGGACGCCCAGGGGGGAATAGATACGCAGTATTTT. The whole variable domain, filled in from reference TRBV5-1 and TRBJ2-3, reads KAGVTQTPRYLIKTRGQQVTLSCSPISGHRSVSWYQQTPGQGLQFLFEYFSETQRNKGNFPGRFSGRQFSNSRSEMNVSTLELGDSALYLCASSLDAQGGIDTQYFGPGTRLTVL.

This clone was observed a few times. V and J are TRBV5-4 and TRBJ1-4; possibly TRBD1 for D (5 bases). Trimming took 0 bases from V and 3 from J, leaving 9 bases between them. The CDR3 is 15 amino acids. In germline, CDR1 is SGHNT, CDR2 YYREEE (reference sequence). CDR3 DNA sequence: TGTGCCAGCAGCTTGGATCAGGGCCCTAATGAAAAACTGTTTTTT. This sequence encodes CASSLDQGPNEKLFF. The full variable domain, in which reference TRBV5-4 and TRBJ1-4 provide the parts outside the CDR3, is ETGVTQSPTHLIKTRGQQVTLRCSSQSGHNTVSWYQQALGQGPQFIFQYYREEENGRGNFPPRFSGLQFPNYSSELNVNALELDDSALYLCASSLDQGPNEKLFFGSGTQLSVL.

This chain joins TRBV6-2 or TRBV6-3 and TRBJ2-7; 11 bases match TRBD2. J was trimmed by 4 bases and V by 2 bases; bases with no gene match: 1. Germline CDR1 and CDR2: MNHEY and SVGEGT. This CDR3 region has 14 residues. The CDR3 region is CASSYVAGGYEQYF. The CDR3 DNA reads as TGTGCCAGCAGTTACGTAGCGGGAGGGTACGAGCAGTACTTC.

J is TRBJ2-5 and V is TRBV5-4; no clear D gene. Germline V CDR1 and CDR2: SGHNT, YYREEE (reference sequence). The CDR3 length is 13 residues. Trimming took 2 bases from V and 5 from J, leaving 10 bases between them. The CDR3 loop is CASSFETLETQYF. The CDR3, as DNA: TGTGCCAGCAGCTTCGAAACGTTGGAGACCCAGTACTTC.

J is TRBJ2-1 and V is TRBV28; 7 bases are shared with TRBD2. The CDR3 is 15 amino acids. From germline, CDR1 is MDHEN and CDR2 SYDVKM. Trimming cost V 3 bases and J 7 bases; bases outside gene matches: 9. This CDR3 reads CASSLGLAVGNEQFF. DNA of the CDR3: TGTGCCAGCAGTTTGGGTCTAGCGGTAGGGAATGAGCAGTTCTTC.

V and J are TRBV10-2 and TRBJ2-7; 9 bases map to TRBD1. J gave up 6 bases and V 4 bases, and 1 base lay outside the gene matches. The CDR3 has 12 residues. Germline CDR1 WSHSY, CDR2 SAAADI. This chain's CDR3 is CASSGDRAEQYF. The DNA of the CDR3 is TGCGCCAGCAGTGGGGACAGGGCCGAGCAGTACTTC.

The chain has TRBV5-5 and TRBJ1-5; D is uncertain. Germline loops: CDR1 SGHKS, CDR2 YYEKEE (reference sequence). The CDR3 loop spans 15 amino acids. V was clipped by 4 bases and J by 4 bases, with 15 bases between them. Here the CDR3 DNA reads TGTGCCAGCAGCCGGGGAGATGTTGCGAATCAGCCCCAGCATTTT. Its translation: CASSRGDVANQPQHF.

The V gene is TRBV28, the J gene TRBJ2-2; D is unclear. Between the trimmed V and J ends, which lost 6 bases and 7 bases, there was a span of 12 bases. The CDR3 spans 13 residues. Germline V CDR1 and CDR2: MDHEN, SYDVKM. The DNA of the CDR3 is TGTGCCAGCAGGACCAGAGGAGTCGGGGAGCTGTTTTTT. Its protein is CASRTRGVGELFF.

This clone turned up a few times. The rearrangement links TRBV4-1 to TRBJ2-1; D remains ambiguous. The V gene's germline CDR1 is MGHRA and CDR2 YSYEKL. Trimming took off 0 bases at V and 12 bases at J, with 12 bases between the two ends. This CDR3 is built from 13 residues. CDR3 amino acids: CASSQELGFGQFF. The DNA for the CDR3 is TGCGCCAGCAGCCAAGAGTTAGGTTTTGGGCAGTTCTTC.

The V gene is TRBV9, the J gene TRBJ1-3; no clear D. This CDR3 region has 13 residues. CDR1 and CDR2 (germline): SGDLS, YYNGEE. Trimming removed 0 bases from V and 2 bases from J, with 3 bases in between. The CDR3 spells CASSVVAGNTIYF. In DNA, the CDR3 is TGTGCCAGCAGCGTAGTAGCTGGAAACACCATATATTTT. Filled out from reference TRBV9 and TRBJ1-3, the complete variable domain reads DSGVTQTPKHLITATGQRVTLRCSPRSGDLSVYWYQQSLDQGLQFLIQYYNGEERAKGNILERFSAQQFPDLHSELNLSSLELGDSALYFCASSVVAGNTIYFGEGSWLTVV.

V usage is TRBV15 and J usage is TRBJ1-2, with no clear D. The CDR3 totals 14 residues. From germline, CDR1 is LNHNV and CDR2 YYDKDF (reference sequence). V was trimmed by 3 bases and J by 8 bases, leaving 16 bases between them. CDR3 DNA sequence: TGTGCCACCAGCAGTGGTACCGCTTGGAGCGGCTACACCTTC. Its translation is CATSSGTAWSGYTF.

The genes are TRBV6-6 and TRBJ1-2; TRBD1 might be the D (6 bases). Germline CDR1 is MNHNY and CDR2 is SVGAGI (reference sequence). This CDR3 is 15 amino acids long. The V and J ends lost 5 bases and 4 bases respectively, with 17 bases between them. CDR3 sequence reads: CASSQKQGSRYGYTF. Here the CDR3 DNA reads TGTGCCAGCAGTCAGAAACAGGGTTCTCGCTATGGCTACACCTTC.

V gene TRBV29-1 combines with J gene TRBJ1-2, with 9 nucleotides matching TRBD1. Germline trimming cut 7 bases from V and 5 bases from J; bases unmatched to any gene: 8. CDR3 length: 13 residues. The germline V gene encodes CDR1 SQVTM and CDR2 ANQGSEA. CDR3 loop: CSALDRGNYGYTF. CDR3 sequence (DNA): TGCAGCGCGCTTGACAGGGGGAATTATGGCTACACCTTC.

J is TRBJ2-7 and V is TRBV3-1 (or the pseudogene TRBV3-2), with unresolved D. The CDR3 consists of 11 residues. With 1 base removed from V and 6 bases from J, the gap between germline ends came to 4 bases. The germline V gene has CDR1 LGHDT and CDR2 YNNKEL (reference sequence). The CDR3: CASSQGVEQYF. For the CDR3, the DNA is TGTGCCAGCAGCCAAGGGGTCGAGCAGTACTTC.

The chain uses TRBV28 and TRBJ2-3; 13 nucleotides match TRBD2. Germline CDR1 and CDR2: MDHEN and SYDVKM. Germline trimming cut 5 bases from V and 4 bases from J; bases unmatched to any gene: 15. CDR3 length: 19 residues. In DNA form, the CDR3 reads TGTGCCAGCAGTACCAGGTCCCCCACTAGCGGGAGGGGGGCAGATACGCAGTATTTT. Protein sequence: CASSTRSPTSGRGADTQYF.

V gene TRBV11-2 combines with J gene TRBJ2-3, with 8 bases lining up with TRBD2. Germline V gene lookup returns CDR1 SGHAT and CDR2 FQNNGV. The CDR3 contains 16 residues. V lost 5 bases, J lost 5 bases, and 12 bases stayed unmatched. The CDR3 protein is CASSPGTRSPRDTQYF. As DNA, the CDR3 is TGTGCCAGCAGCCCCGGGACTAGGTCCCCCCGAGATACGCAGTATTTT.